In its sample, the clone carrying this TCR beta chain was seen many times. Its antigen is currently unknown. V lost 2 bases and J 7 bases, leaving 11 bases between the germline ends. The germline V gene encodes CDR1 MNHEY and CDR2 SVGAGI. There are 13 residues in the CDR3. This specimen comes from a study of regulatory T cells in long-lasting Graves disease. Regarding the study as a whole: Repertoires from persistent disease leaned toward TRBV28, TRBJ1-2 and TRBJ2-5. It is possible that accuracy was reduced by the small size of the sample. The TCR repertoire of persistent Graves' patients was less diverse than that of newly diagnosed ones.

The time point denotes: persistent/refractory GD, antithyroid drugs over 5 years with positive TRAb. Extracted PBMC RNA gave rise to the TCR library. Patient provenance is recorded as an endocrinology department in Xi'an, China. Investigators prepared the TCR beta libraries by applying iRepertoire HTBI primers and Arm-PCR of CDR3 regions. TCRdb itself ran the multiplex PCR reads through MiXCR, one entry per CDR3 protein. The sample records roughly 500,000 distinct CDR3 sequences, 20% to 25% being singletons. The V and J genes are TRBV6-5 and TRBJ1-2; D unclear. The receptor's source is a female donor with Graves disease. The sample consisted of peripheral blood mononuclear cells (PBMCs), taken when the disease was refractory, from a patient treated with antithyroid drugs. In nucleotides, the CDR3 is TGTGCCAGCAGTTACGGTACACAGCTTGGCTACACCTTC. Amino acid sequence: CASSYGTQLGYTF.